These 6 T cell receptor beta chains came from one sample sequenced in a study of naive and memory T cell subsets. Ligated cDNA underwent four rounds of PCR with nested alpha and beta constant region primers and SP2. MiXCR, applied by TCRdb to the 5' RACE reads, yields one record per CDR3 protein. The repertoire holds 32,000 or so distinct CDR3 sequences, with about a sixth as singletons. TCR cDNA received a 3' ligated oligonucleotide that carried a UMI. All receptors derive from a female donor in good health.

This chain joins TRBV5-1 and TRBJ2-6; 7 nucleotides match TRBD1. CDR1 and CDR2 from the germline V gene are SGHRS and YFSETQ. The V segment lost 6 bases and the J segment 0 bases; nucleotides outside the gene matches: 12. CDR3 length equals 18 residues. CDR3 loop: CASTLPTGPFSGANVLTF. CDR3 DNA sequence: TGCGCCAGCACTCTCCCGACAGGGCCTTTCTCTGGGGCCAACGTCCTGACTTTC.

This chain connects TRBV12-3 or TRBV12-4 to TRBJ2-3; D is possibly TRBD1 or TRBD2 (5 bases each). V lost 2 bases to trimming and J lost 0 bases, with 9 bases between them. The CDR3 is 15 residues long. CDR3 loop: CASSLYGASTDTQYF. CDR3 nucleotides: TGTGCCAGCAGTTTATACGGGGCTAGCACAGATACGCAGTATTTT.

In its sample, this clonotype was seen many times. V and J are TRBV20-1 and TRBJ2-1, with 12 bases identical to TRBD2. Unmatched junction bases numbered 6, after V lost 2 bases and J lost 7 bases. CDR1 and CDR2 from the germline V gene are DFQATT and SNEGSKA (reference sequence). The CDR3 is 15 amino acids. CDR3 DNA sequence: TGCAGTGCTAGAAACCTAGCGGGGGGGCCTAATGAGCAGTTCTTC. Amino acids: CSARNLAGGPNEQFF.

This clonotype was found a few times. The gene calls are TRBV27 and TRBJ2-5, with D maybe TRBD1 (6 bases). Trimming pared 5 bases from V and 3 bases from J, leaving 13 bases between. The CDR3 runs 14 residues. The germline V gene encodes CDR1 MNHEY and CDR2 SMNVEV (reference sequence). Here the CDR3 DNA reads TGTGCCAGCAGTCACAGGGCACAAGAAGAGACCCAGTACTTC. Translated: CASSHRAQEETQYF.

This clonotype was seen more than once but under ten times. This CDR3 is CASSLVQYF. The CDR3 DNA is TGTGCCAGCAGCTTAGTTCAGTACTTC. The chain joins TRBV7-2 to TRBJ2-4; the D is unclear. V dropped 1 base and J dropped 11 bases, with 0 bases sitting between them. The V gene's germline CDR1 is SGHTA and CDR2 FQGNSA. This CDR3 spans 9 amino acids.

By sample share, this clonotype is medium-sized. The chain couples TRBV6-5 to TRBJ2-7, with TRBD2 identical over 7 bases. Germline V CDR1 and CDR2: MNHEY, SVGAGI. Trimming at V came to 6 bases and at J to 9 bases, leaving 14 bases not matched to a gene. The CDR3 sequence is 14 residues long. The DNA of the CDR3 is TGTGCCAGCAGCCGGGGGGATAGAGGTGTGGGGCAGTACTTC. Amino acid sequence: CASSRGDRGVGQYF.